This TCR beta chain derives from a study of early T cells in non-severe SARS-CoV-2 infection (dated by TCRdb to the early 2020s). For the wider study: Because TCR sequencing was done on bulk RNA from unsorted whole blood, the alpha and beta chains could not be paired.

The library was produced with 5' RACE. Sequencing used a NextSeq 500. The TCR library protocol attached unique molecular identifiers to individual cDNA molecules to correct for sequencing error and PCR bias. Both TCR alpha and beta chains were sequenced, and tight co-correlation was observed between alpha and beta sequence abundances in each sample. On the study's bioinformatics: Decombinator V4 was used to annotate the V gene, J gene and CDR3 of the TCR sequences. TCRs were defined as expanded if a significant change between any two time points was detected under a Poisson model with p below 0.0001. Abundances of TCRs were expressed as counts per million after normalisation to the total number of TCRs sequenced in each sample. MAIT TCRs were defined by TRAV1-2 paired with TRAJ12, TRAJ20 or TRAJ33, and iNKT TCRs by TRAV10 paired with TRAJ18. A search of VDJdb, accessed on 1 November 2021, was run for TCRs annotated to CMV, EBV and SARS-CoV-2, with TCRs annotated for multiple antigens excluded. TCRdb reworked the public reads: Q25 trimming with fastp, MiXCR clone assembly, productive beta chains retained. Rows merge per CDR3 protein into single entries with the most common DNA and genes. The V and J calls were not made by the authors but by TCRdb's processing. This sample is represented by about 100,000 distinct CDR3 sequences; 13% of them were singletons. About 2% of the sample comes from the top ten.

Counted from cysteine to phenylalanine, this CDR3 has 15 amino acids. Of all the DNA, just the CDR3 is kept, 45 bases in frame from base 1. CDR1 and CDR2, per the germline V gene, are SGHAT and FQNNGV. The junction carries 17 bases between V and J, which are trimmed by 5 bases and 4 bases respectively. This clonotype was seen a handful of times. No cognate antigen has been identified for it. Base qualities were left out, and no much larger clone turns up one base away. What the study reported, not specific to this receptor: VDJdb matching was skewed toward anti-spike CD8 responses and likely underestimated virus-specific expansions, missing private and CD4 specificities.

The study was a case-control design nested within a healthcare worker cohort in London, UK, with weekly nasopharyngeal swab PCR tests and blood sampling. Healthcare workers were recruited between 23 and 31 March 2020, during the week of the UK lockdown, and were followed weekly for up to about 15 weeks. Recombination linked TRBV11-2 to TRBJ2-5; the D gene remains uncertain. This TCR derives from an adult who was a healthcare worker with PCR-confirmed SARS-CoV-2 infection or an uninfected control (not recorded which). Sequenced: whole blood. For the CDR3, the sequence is CASSTGPNRAETQYF. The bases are TGTGCCAGCAGCACCGGGCCCAACCGCGCAGAGACCCAGTACTTC.